A single sample is the source of the 5 T cell receptor beta chains below, sequenced in a study of T cell repertoires and Cas9 in healthy adults. Profiled with immunoSEQ multiplex PCR; TCRdb holds only in-frame clones, not every one. The sample carries some 15,000 clones, roughly 89% recorded once. What was sequenced was Tregs (CD4+, CD25+, CD127-, CD137-, CD154-) from PBMCs; culture status not recorded. The receptors were gathered from a human donor in good health.

The genes are TRBV19 and TRBJ1-2; no reliable D call. Per the germline V gene, CDR1 is LNHDA and CDR2 is SQIVND (reference sequence). The length of the CDR3 is 13 residues. Trimming removed 3 bases at V and 3 bases at J, with 8 bases between. The chain's CDR3 is CASSIRADYGYTF. In DNA form, the CDR3 reads TGTGCCAGTAGTATTCGGGCAGACTATGGCTACACCTTC.

This chain uses TRBV7-2 with TRBJ1-1; D unresolved. Germline V gene sequence: CDR1 SGHTA, CDR2 FQGNSA. The length of the CDR3 is 13 residues. V was shortened by 2 bases and J by 2 bases, with 6 bases between the two germline ends. This CDR3 is CASSLPVNTEAFF. The CDR3 DNA is TGTGCCAGCAGCTTACCCGTCAACACTGAAGCTTTCTTT.

This clone has a handful of counts. The chain carries TRBV12-5 and TRBJ2-7; possible D gene TRBD2, 5 bases. V was cut by 3 bases and J by 2 bases, with 17 bases left in between. The CDR3 consists of 16 residues. Germline V gene sequence: CDR1 LGHNT, CDR2 FRNRAP. CDR3 amino acids: CASGLFEGKVPYEQYF. As DNA, the CDR3 is TGTGCTAGTGGTTTATTTGAGGGAAAAGTACCCTACGAGCAGTACTTC.

The V and J genes are TRBV6-5 and TRBJ2-3, with D perhaps matching TRBD2 (6 bases). There are 14 residues in the CDR3. Germline CDR1 reads MNHEY; CDR2 reads SVGAGI. V shed 5 bases and J shed 0 bases, with 9 bases lying between them. CDR3 sequence reads: CASSRDFSTDTQYF. CDR3 sequence (DNA): TGTGCCAGCAGTCGGGACTTCAGCACAGATACGCAGTATTTT.

This chain joins TRBV6-5 and TRBJ2-2; 7 positions match TRBD2. There are 14 residues in the CDR3. Germline CDR1 is MNHEY and CDR2 is SVGAGI. Trimming took 7 bases from V and 4 from J; bases not matched to a gene: 6. The DNA of the CDR3 is TGTGCCAGCAACCAAGCGGGGAGCACCGGGGAGCTGTTTTTT. It codes for CASNQAGSTGELFF.